The T cell receptor beta chain described here comes from a study of blood T cell repertoires in COVID-19. About the research overall: The United States, Italy and Spain provided the acute and convalescent COVID-19 samples. From T cells, B-cell-depleted T cells, or PBMCs came the material, which was cDNA or gDNA.

As processed by the authors: Amplification of reference gene primers provided the estimated nucleated cell counts. Generated by immunoSEQ multiplex PCR, the TCRdb table keeps only in-frame clones and is missing some. V, J and clone size derive from that table, while D and trimming were established from the DNA sequence. The table records 50,000 to 70,000 clones, about 75% of them present only once. This CDR3 is 14 amino acids long. V dropped 1 base and J dropped 4; count of bases not matched to a gene: 3. The germline gives CDR1 SEHNR, CDR2 FQNEAQ (reference sequence). The material sequenced was peripheral blood. The chain recombines TRBV7-9 with TRBJ1-1; 7 bases fit TRBD1. The receptor comes from a man aged 50 to 59 with active or convalescent COVID-19. In DNA, the CDR3 is TGTGCCAGCAGCTTAGAGGGGGCGTTCACTGAAGCTTTCTTT. Its protein is CASSLEGAFTEAFF.